This entry lists 5 T cell receptor beta chains sequenced from one sample in a study of cytomegalovirus exposure and HLA in healthy donors. Primers for the PCR totalled 60 Vbeta and 13 Jbeta. Clones were read by immunoSEQ multiplex PCR, and TCRdb kept only the in-frame ones, dropping some. The sample includes about 82,000 clones, over 65% seen only once; the top ten take 3.3%. Source material: PBMCs. The source of these receptors is a man aged 50-59 years in good health and CMV-seronegative.

The chain couples TRBV7-9 to TRBJ2-3; D unresolved. V lost 1 base and J 4 bases, leaving 6 bases between the germline ends. CDR1 is SEHNR, CDR2 FQNEAQ, per germline (reference sequence). This CDR3 has 13 residues. The CDR3 DNA reads as TGTGCCAGCAGCTTAGTCTCTGCAGATACGCAGTATTTT. It codes for CASSLVSADTQYF.

This sequence joins TRBV6-5 and TRBJ1-1; TRBD1 agrees at 8 bases. This CDR3 has 15 residues. The V segment lost 5 bases and the J segment 4 bases; nucleotides outside the gene matches: 9. CDR1 and CDR2 from the germline V gene are MNHEY and SVGAGI. This chain's CDR3 is CASSLRTGRGTEAFF. The CDR3 DNA follows: TGTGCCAGCAGTCTAAGGACAGGGAGAGGCACTGAAGCTTTCTTT.

This sequence joins TRBV19 and TRBJ1-1; 9 bases are a match to TRBD1. The CDR3 extends over 15 amino acids. From germline, CDR1 is LNHDA and CDR2 SQIVND (reference sequence). V shed 5 bases and J 5 bases; nucleotides not matched to a gene: 9. In nucleotides, the CDR3 is TGTGCCAGTAGTGCTCCGGGACAGGGTCGTACTGAAGCTTTCTTT. Residues: CASSAPGQGRTEAFF.

The J gene is TRBJ1-4, the V gene TRBV7-9; D is possibly TRBD1 (5 bases). V was shortened by 3 bases and J by 8 bases, with 16 bases between the two germline ends. The CDR3 has 15 residues. Germline CDR1 and CDR2: SEHNR and FQNEAQ (reference sequence). CDR3 protein: CASSFLPKAGEKLFF. In DNA, the CDR3 is TGTGCCAGCAGCTTTCTGCCGAAAGCAGGGGAAAAACTGTTTTTT.

Of note for this clone: A junction end diverges from the germline sequence, so it may reflect a read error. The rearrangement uses TRBV7-7 and TRBJ2-1; 14 nucleotides line up with TRBD2. CDR3 length equals 18 residues. CDR1 and CDR2 from the germline V gene are SSHAT and FNYEAQ (reference sequence). The CDR3, as DNA: TGTGCTAGCAGCTTAGTTGCAGGCCGACTAGCGGGGGGGCATGAGCAGTTCTTC. Translation gives CASSLVAGRLAGGHEQFF. Variable domain in full (rest from reference TRBV7-7 and TRBJ2-1): GAGVSQSPRYKVTKRGQDVTLRCDPISSHATLYWYQQALGQGPEFLTYFNYEAQPDKSGLPSDRFSAERPEGSISTLTIQRTEQRDSAMYRCASSLVAGRLAGGHEQFFGPGTRLTVL.